This T cell receptor (beta chain) was obtained from a study of blood T cell repertoires in COVID-19. Across the whole study: Spain, Italy and the United States supplied samples that represented acute and convalescent COVID-19. Nucleic acid was either cDNA or gDNA, and it came from T cells, B-cell-depleted T cells, or PBMCs.

Authors' data handling: Estimation of nucleated cell counts was performed using reference gene primer amplification. Measured with immunoSEQ multiplex PCR; TCRdb has only the in-frame clones, and not every one. V and J calls and clone size come straight from that table; D and trimming were deduced from the DNA. The sample holds 130,000 to 150,000 clones; around nine tenths are singletons and the top ten take roughly 4%. Germline CDR1 and CDR2: SGHTA and FQGNSA. The CDR3 spans 13 residues. V was cut by 5 bases and J by 6 bases, with 13 bases left in between. The rearrangement links TRBV7-2 to TRBJ2-5; possibly TRBD1 for D (6 bases). The TCR sequence derives from a woman in her thirties or forties with acute or convalescent COVID-19. The sample taken for sequencing was peripheral blood. CDR3 nucleotide sequence: TGTGCCAGCAGCCCCTGGGGGCCTCAGACCCAGTACTTC. Translated: CASSPWGPQTQYF.